The clone carrying this TCR beta chain was recorded a few times. Each CDR3 protein gets one entry after TCRdb re-called the 5' RACE reads with MiXCR. The table lists 1.5 million to 2 million distinct CDR3 sequences, around a third of them singletons. This sample stems from a study of identical twins. V was pared by 8 bases and J by 2 bases, with 11 bases between. Germline loops: CDR1 SNHLY, CDR2 FYNNEI. This CDR3 has 13 amino acids. The chain joins TRBV2 to TRBJ2-3; D is uncertain. Material for sequencing was cord blood. The sequence derives from a newborn girl in good health. CDR3 in amino acids: CASRFGPTDTQYF. Here the CDR3 DNA reads TGTGCCAGCCGTTTCGGACCCACAGATACGCAGTATTTT.